This is a list of T cell receptor beta chains from one sample in a study of blood T cell repertoires in COVID-19. Generated by immunoSEQ multiplex PCR, the TCRdb table keeps only in-frame clones and is missing some. The data hold 200,000 to 250,000 clones, with 80% observed a single time. The sequenced sample consisted of peripheral blood. These TCRs come from a human donor in a cohort sampled during active COVID-19. CDR3s include the opening cysteine and the closing phenylalanine or tryptophan. Each record gives: CDR3 protein, CDR3 DNA, J gene, V gene, D gene, clone size, CDR3 length. D genes are given only for firm matches. Only part of the rows carry a size: once, few, many, or a class if the clone is expanded.

CDR3aa: CASSSGLANEQFF
CDR3nt: TGTGCCAGCAGCTCCGGACTAGCTAATGAGCAGTTCTTC
j_gene: TRBJ2-1
v_gene: TRBV7-2
d_gene: TRBD2
abundance: .
len: 13

CDR3aa: CASRVGGGRRPQHF
CDR3nt: TGTGCCAGCAGAGTCGGCGGGGGACGTAGGCCCCAGCATTTT
j_gene: TRBJ1-5
v_gene: TRBV6-5
d_gene: .
abundance: .
len: 14

CDR3aa: CASSGAGSRGYTF
CDR3nt: TGTGCCAGCAGCGGTGCAGGGTCAAGAGGCTACACCTTC
j_gene: TRBJ1-2
v_gene: TRBV9
d_gene: .
abundance: .
len: 13

CDR3aa: CATSRAGGPQETQYF
CDR3nt: TGTGCCACCAGCAGAGCCGGGGGGCCCCAAGAGACCCAGTACTTC
j_gene: TRBJ2-5
v_gene: TRBV15
d_gene: .
abundance: .
len: 15

CDR3aa: CASSLTSGSGYEQYF
CDR3nt: TGCGCCAGCAGCCTTACTAGCGGGAGTGGGTACGAGCAGTACTTC
j_gene: TRBJ2-7
v_gene: TRBV5-1
d_gene: TRBD2
abundance: .
len: 15

CDR3aa: CASSLVTASGDKETQYF
CDR3nt: TGTGCCAGCAGCTTAGTTACCGCGAGCGGGGATAAAGAGACCCAGTACTTC
j_gene: TRBJ2-5
v_gene: TRBV7-9
d_gene: TRBD2
abundance: .
len: 17

CDR3aa: CASHHSAGVGTGELFF
CDR3nt: TGTGCCAGCCACCACTCAGCGGGAGTCGGCACCGGGGAGCTGTTTTTT
j_gene: TRBJ2-2
v_gene: TRBV28
d_gene: TRBD2
abundance: .
len: 16

CDR3aa: CASSPSRTGHRTGELFF
CDR3nt: TGTGCCAGCAGTCCCAGCCGGACAGGGCATAGGACCGGGGAGCTGTTTTTT
j_gene: TRBJ2-2
v_gene: TRBV6-6
d_gene: TRBD1
abundance: .
len: 17

CDR3aa: CASIRGGRETGELFF
CDR3nt: TGCGCCAGCATCCGTGGGGGCAGGGAAACCGGGGAGCTGTTTTTT
j_gene: TRBJ2-2
v_gene: TRBV5-1
d_gene: .
abundance: once
len: 15

CDR3aa: CASSEIQSSYEQYF
CDR3nt: TGTGCCAGCAGTGAGATACAGAGCTCCTACGAGCAGTACTTC
j_gene: TRBJ2-7
v_gene: TRBV6-1
d_gene: .
abundance: few
len: 14

CDR3aa: CASSQDRLVNTGELFF
CDR3nt: TGTGCCAGCAGCCAAGATCGTCTAGTAAACACCGGGGAGCTGTTTTTT
j_gene: TRBJ2-2
v_gene: TRBV4-2
d_gene: .
abundance: .
len: 16

CDR3aa: CASSFSNSDNEQFF
CDR3nt: TGTGCCAGCAGCTTCTCCAATAGTGACAATGAGCAGTTCTTC
j_gene: TRBJ2-1
v_gene: TRBV11-2
d_gene: .
abundance: .
len: 14

CDR3aa: CASSELSGANVLTF
CDR3nt: TGTGCCAGCAGTGAACTCTCTGGGGCCAACGTCCTGACTTTC
j_gene: TRBJ2-6
v_gene: TRBV28
d_gene: .
abundance: .
len: 14

CDR3aa: CASSLGGTLSGANVLTF
CDR3nt: TGTGCCAGCAGCTTAGGCGGGACGCTCTCTGGGGCCAACGTCCTGACTTTC
j_gene: TRBJ2-6
v_gene: TRBV7-9
d_gene: .
abundance: .
len: 17

CDR3aa: CASSFQLAGGYNEQFF
CDR3nt: TGTGCCAGCAGTTTCCAGCTAGCGGGGGGATACAATGAGCAGTTCTTC
j_gene: TRBJ2-1
v_gene: TRBV28
d_gene: TRBD2
abundance: .
len: 16

CDR3aa: CASSTTWTGFSTDTQYF
CDR3nt: TGTGCCAGCAGCACTACCTGGACAGGGTTTAGCACAGATACGCAGTATTTT
j_gene: TRBJ2-3
v_gene: TRBV2
d_gene: TRBD1
abundance: .
len: 17

CDR3aa: CASSLNGLAAANTGELFF
CDR3nt: TGCGCCAGCAGCCTCAATGGGCTAGCTGCTGCGAACACCGGGGAGCTGTTTTTT
j_gene: TRBJ2-2
v_gene: TRBV4-1
d_gene: .
abundance: few
len: 18

CDR3aa: CASLPGQLVGELFF
CDR3nt: TGTGCCAGTCTTCCCGGACAGTTGGTAGGGGAGCTGTTTTTT
j_gene: TRBJ2-2
v_gene: TRBV19
d_gene: .
abundance: once
len: 14

CDR3aa: CASSLRDRAQETQYF
CDR3nt: TGTGCCAGCAGTTTAAGGGACAGGGCCCAGGAGACCCAGTACTTC
j_gene: TRBJ2-5
v_gene: TRBV7-8
d_gene: TRBD1
abundance: .
len: 15

CDR3aa: CASSVLDRGPGNTIYF
CDR3nt: TGTGCCAGCAGTGTCCTGGACAGGGGACCCGGAAACACCATATATTTT
j_gene: TRBJ1-3
v_gene: TRBV6-1
d_gene: TRBD1
abundance: few
len: 16

CDR3aa: CASSLAGGLAGVETQYF
CDR3nt: TGTGCTAGCAGCTTAGCAGGTGGACTAGCGGGAGTGGAGACCCAGTACTTC
j_gene: TRBJ2-5
v_gene: TRBV7-7
d_gene: TRBD2
abundance: .
len: 17

CDR3aa: CASSQEWGPRGYTF
CDR3nt: TGCGCCAGCAGCCAAGAGTGGGGCCCCCGGGGCTACACCTTC
j_gene: TRBJ1-2
v_gene: TRBV4-1
d_gene: .
abundance: many
len: 14

CDR3aa: CASSLRTGNSLNSPLHF
CDR3nt: TGTGCCAGCAGCTTAAGAACAGGGAACAGCCTCAATTCACCCCTCCACTTT
j_gene: TRBJ1-6
v_gene: TRBV5-6
d_gene: .
abundance: few
len: 17

CDR3aa: CASSYTWDSEAFF
CDR3nt: TGTGCCAGCAGTTACACCTGGGACAGTGAAGCTTTCTTT
j_gene: TRBJ1-1
v_gene: TRBV6-2/TRBV6-3
d_gene: TRBD1
abundance: .
len: 13

CDR3aa: CASSYRVLTEAFF
CDR3nt: TGTGCCAGCAGTTATCGGGTCCTGACTGAAGCTTTCTTT
j_gene: TRBJ1-1
v_gene: TRBV6-2/TRBV6-3
d_gene: .
abundance: few
len: 13

CDR3aa: CASRSRQGTPHGYTF
CDR3nt: TGTGCCAGCAGATCTAGACAGGGGACCCCACATGGCTACACCTTC
j_gene: TRBJ1-2
v_gene: TRBV7-8
d_gene: TRBD1
abundance: .
len: 15

CDR3aa: CASSLDLGGPQHF
CDR3nt: TGTGCCAGCAGCTTAGACTTGGGGGGGCCCCAGCATTTT
j_gene: TRBJ1-5
v_gene: TRBV11-2
d_gene: .
abundance: many
len: 13

CDR3aa: CASSPDSGDTEAFF
CDR3nt: TGTGCCAGCTCTCCCGACAGCGGGGACACTGAAGCTTTCTTT
j_gene: TRBJ1-1
v_gene: TRBV18
d_gene: .
abundance: .
len: 14